This entry features one T cell receptor beta chain sequence. Methods used by the authors: Reference gene primer amplification in the assay estimated nucleated cell counts. Using immunoSEQ multiplex PCR, the repertoire was profiled, and TCRdb retains in-frame clones only, with some absent. For V, J and clone size, that table is used; D and trimming come from the DNA. The sample shows tens of thousands of clones, around 83% of them seen only once. These data belong to a study of blood T cell repertoires in COVID-19. Study-wide context: The samples span acute and convalescent COVID-19 from the United States, Italy and Spain. T cells, B-cell-depleted T cells, or PBMCs supplied cDNA or gDNA.

This CDR3 has 15 residues. The V and J ends lost 4 bases and 1 base respectively, with 15 bases between them. CDR1 is SGDLS, CDR2 YYNGEE, per germline. The chain has TRBV9 and TRBJ2-7; D perhaps matches TRBD2 (6 bases). The sequenced material came from peripheral blood. This TCR derives from a human donor in a cohort sampled during active COVID-19. CDR3 protein: CASSRQVGTSYEQYF. The CDR3 DNA reads as TGTGCCAGCAGCCGACAAGTCGGGACTTCCTACGAGCAGTACTTC. Together with reference TRBV9 and TRBJ2-7, the CDR3 gives the full variable domain: DSGVTQTPKHLITATGQRVTLRCSPRSGDLSVYWYQQSLDQGLQFLIQYYNGEERAKGNILERFSAQQFPDLHSELNLSSLELGDSALYFCASSRQVGTSYEQYFGPGTRLTVT.